This T cell receptor (beta chain) was identified during a study of cytomegalovirus exposure and HLA in healthy donors. In the PCR, 60 Vbeta and 13 Jbeta primers were used. Data came from immunoSEQ multiplex PCR; TCRdb stores just in-frame clones and leaves some out. This sample contains 200,000 or so clones. A remark on this clone: Its antigen remains unidentified.

Overall study results and limits: Available immune exposure information covered CMV serostatus only. Later analysis identified a missense DCLRE1C variant that was linked to TCR beta V- and J-gene trimming. Cytomegalovirus-associated status was assigned to approximately 160 TCR beta chains. CMV antigen specificity of a few CMV-associated chains was confirmed in vitro.

Sample: PBMCs. The source of this sequence is a boy younger than 18 in good health and CMV-seronegative.

Written as DNA, the CDR3 is TGCGCCAGCAGCCAAGACAATAGCGGCAATGAGCAGTTCTTC. Its translation is CASSQDNSGNEQFF. This chain uses TRBV4-1 with TRBJ2-1, with a tentative D call TRBD2 (6 bases). V was cut by 0 bases and J by 6 bases, with 9 bases left in between. From germline, CDR1 is MGHRA and CDR2 YSYEKL. The CDR3 runs 14 residues.